This T cell receptor beta chain originates from a study of radiation and T cells in renal cell carcinoma. Measured with immunoSEQ multiplex PCR; TCRdb has only the in-frame clones, and not every one. The table lists about 50,000 clones, about 83% of them singletons. Time point reported: baseline pretreatment blood. Treatment given: 15 Gy SBRT to primary tumor, nephrectomy 4 weeks later. The tumor was a clear cell renal cell carcinoma. Here the sequenced sample was blood, taken from a patient whose treatment included radiotherapy and nephrectomy. The sequence derives from a woman in her seventies with renal cell carcinoma.

CDR3 sequence reads: CASSRESGELFF. The CDR3 DNA follows: TGTGCCAGCAGCCGGGAGTCCGGGGAGCTGTTTTTT. The gene calls are TRBV7-2 and TRBJ2-2, with a tentative D call TRBD2 (6 bases). Germline V gene data show CDR1 as SGHTA and CDR2 as FQGNSA. The V gene lost 5 bases and the J gene lost 6 bases, with 7 bases spanning the gap. The CDR3 extends over 12 amino acids.